These T cell receptor beta chains were read from a single sample in a study of T cells in localized non-small cell lung cancer. Measured with immunoSEQ multiplex PCR; TCRdb has only the in-frame clones, and not every one. The sample has roughly 30,000 clones, approximately 90% seen once. The sample here was peripheral blood, taken before any cancer treatment. These receptor sequences come from a woman between 18 and 55 years old with stage I lung adenocarcinoma. Both conserved end residues are part of each CDR3. Fields, in order: clone size, V gene, J gene, CDR3 protein. Clone size appears in some rows only: once, few, many, or a class for an expanded clone.

>.|TRBV5-6|TRBJ2-7
CASISFRGYDEQYF
>.|TRBV18|TRBJ2-2
CASSPSTDLNTGELFF
>.|TRBV4-1|TRBJ2-7
CASSQDGRAVYEQYF
>.|TRBV5-5|TRBJ1-1
CASSFRGGANTEAFF
>.|TRBV7-9|TRBJ2-1
CASSSQPGGARRDNEQFF
>once|TRBV5-8|TRBJ1-4
CASSSSYGTGGFSEKLFF
>.|TRBV2|TRBJ2-7
CASTLREGGEQYF
>.|TRBV9|TRBJ2-3
CASSVGDSVADTQYF
>.|TRBV4-1|TRBJ1-1
CASGKWGTGIVNTEAFF
>.|TRBV7-8|TRBJ2-7
CASSFRGQTYEQYF
>.|TRBV5-1|TRBJ2-2
CASSLAGVINTGELFF
>.|TRBV6-1|TRBJ2-2
CAPMGGRETGELFF
>.|TRBV29-1|TRBJ1-5
CSVEEGVGQPQHF
>once|TRBV19|TRBJ2-6
CASSIGVRSGANVLTF
>.|TRBV7-8|TRBJ2-7
CASSLMAGSPYEQYF
>.|TRBV5-6|TRBJ1-4
CASGALGGEKLFF
>.|TRBV5-5|TRBJ1-1
CASSSTRPGRTEAFF
>.|TRBV5-1|TRBJ2-1
CASSLLAGGLLNEQFF
>.|TRBV18|TRBJ2-1
CASSPPNPPGDEQFF
>.|TRBV5-6|TRBJ1-1
CASSLGRSEAFF
>.|TRBV28|TRBJ2-4
CASSLGGLAKNIQYF
>.|TRBV4-3|TRBJ2-5
CASSQDSGETQYF
>.|TRBV11-3|TRBJ2-1
CASSFKYGGWQGAYNEQFF
>.|TRBV11-2|TRBJ2-1
CASSLDPNEQFF
>.|TRBV12-2|TRBJ1-1
CASPREFSAPEAFF
>.|TRBV7-2|TRBJ2-3
CASSLERPTDTQYF
>few|TRBV27|TRBJ2-7
CASSLPSGGLSEQYF
>.|TRBV19|TRBJ2-5
CASSIAGTGGQETQYF
>.|TRBV7-2|TRBJ2-2
CASSGPANTGELFF
>.|TRBV11-2|TRBJ2-1
CASSLGLGYNEQFF
>.|TRBV19|TRBJ1-5
CASSMGSSYQPQHF
>.|TRBV4-3|TRBJ2-1
CASSQDPFSNEQFF
>.|TRBV28|TRBJ1-2
CASSAITGANYGYTF
>.|TRBV2|TRBJ2-7
CASSEAGTSGRYEQYF
>once|TRBV5-8|TRBJ2-7
CASSYRGTYEQYF
>.|TRBV29-1|TRBJ1-3
CSVVDRSSGNTIYF
>.|TRBV28|TRBJ2-7
CASSSTYSGRADEQYF
>once|TRBV18|TRBJ2-1
CASSPRQDNEQFF
>.|TRBV4-1|TRBJ2-3
CASSQEASASGHTDTQYF
>.|TRBV18|TRBJ2-1
CASSSAGGGYEQFF
>.|TRBV6-1|TRBJ1-5
CASSEDSYSRGQPQHF
>.|TRBV19|TRBJ1-4
CASSGLTATNEKLFF
>few|TRBV30|TRBJ2-1
CAWSVGGRNEQFF
>once|TRBV28|TRBJ1-2
CASSPGQGNYGYTF
>once|TRBV5-1|TRBJ1-1
CASSLAGGGQDTEAFF
>once|TRBV9|TRBJ1-5
CASSVGGQGNQPQHF
>.|TRBV11-3|TRBJ2-7
CASSSGTASYEQYF